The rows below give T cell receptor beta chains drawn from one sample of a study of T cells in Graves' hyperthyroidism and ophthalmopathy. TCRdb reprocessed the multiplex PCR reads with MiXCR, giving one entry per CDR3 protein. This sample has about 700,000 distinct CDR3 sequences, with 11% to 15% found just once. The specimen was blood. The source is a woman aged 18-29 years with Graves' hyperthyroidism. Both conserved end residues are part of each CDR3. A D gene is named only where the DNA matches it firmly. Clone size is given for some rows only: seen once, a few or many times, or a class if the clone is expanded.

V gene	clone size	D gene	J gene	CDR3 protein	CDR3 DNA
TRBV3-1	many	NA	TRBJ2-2	CASSARSGTMNTGELFF	TGTGCCAGCAGCGCTCGTTCCGGGACAATGAACACCGGGGAGCTGTTTTTT
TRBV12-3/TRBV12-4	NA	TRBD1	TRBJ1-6	CASTLRQGNSPLHF	TGTGCCAGCACCCTCCGACAGGGGAATTCACCCCTCCACTTT
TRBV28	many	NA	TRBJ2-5	CASSSIPGGIETQYF	TGTGCCAGCAGCTCGATACCGGGCGGCATAGAGACCCAGTACTTC
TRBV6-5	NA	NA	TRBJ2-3	CASSYSPGSTDTQYF	TGTGCCAGCAGTTACTCTCCGGGGAGCACAGATACGCAGTATTTT
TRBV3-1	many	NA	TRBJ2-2	CASSQDSVTGELFF	TGTGCCAGCAGCCAAGATTCGGTTACCGGGGAGCTGTTTTTT
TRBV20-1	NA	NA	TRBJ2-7	CSALQGEQYF	TGCAGTGCGCTGCAGGGGGAGCAGTACTTC
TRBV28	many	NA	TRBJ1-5	CASRNGRYSNQPQHF	TGTGCCAGCAGAAACGGACGGTATAGCAATCAGCCCCAGCATTTT
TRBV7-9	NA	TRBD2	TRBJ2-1	CASSLGPGTSGSTNEQFF	TGTGCCAGCAGCTTAGGTCCCGGGACTAGCGGGAGTACGAATGAGCAGTTCTTC
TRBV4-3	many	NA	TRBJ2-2	CASSQDRAGELFF	TGCGCCAGCAGCCAAGATCGGGCCGGGGAGCTGTTTTTT
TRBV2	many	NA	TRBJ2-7	CASKEGEPAYEQYF	TGTGCCAGCAAGGAAGGCGAGCCCGCCTACGAGCAGTACTTC
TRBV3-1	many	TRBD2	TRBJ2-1	CASSRAGESTGEQFF	TGTGCCAGCAGCCGAGCGGGAGAGTCTACGGGTGAGCAGTTCTTC
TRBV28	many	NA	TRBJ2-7	CASSLRQNEQYF	TGTGCCAGCAGCTTGAGACAGAACGAGCAGTACTTC
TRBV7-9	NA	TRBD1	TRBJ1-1	CAGDRVNTEALF	TGTGCCGGAGACAGGGTGAACACTGAAGCTCTCTTT